The subject of this entry is one T cell receptor (beta chain). A junction end diverges from the germline sequence, so it may reflect a read error. The CDR3 totals 15 residues. CDR1 and CDR2 (germline): DFQATT, SNEGSKA (reference sequence). Three rounds of nested PCR, following a modified ARM-PCR protocol, produced the TCRbeta library. TCRdb called the multiplex PCR reads again in MiXCR, with one record for every CDR3 protein. In the table there are 60,000 to 90,000 distinct CDR3 sequences, 77% of which are singletons. These data originate in a study of tumor and adjacent non-tumor tissue in lung cancer. Across the whole study: Samples averaged roughly 4.3 million productive TCRbeta reads each.

The template was RNA from unsorted bulk tissue. The TCR was taken from a woman aged 50 to 65 with non-small cell lung cancer. V gene TRBV20-1 combines with J gene TRBJ2-7; the D is unclear. The sequencing input was lung tumor tissue. The DNA of the CDR3 is TGCAGTGCTAGCGGAAGCAGGAAGATTGAGGACGAGCAGTGCTTC. This translates into CSASGSRKIEDEQCF.